The next 28 T cell receptor beta chains were all read from a single sample in a study of read filtering for tumor transcriptome and immune sequencing. From roughly 0.4 ug of RNA, a library with molecular barcoded alpha/delta and beta/gamma adaptors was made. Each CDR3 protein is one row after TCRdb ran MiXCR on the reads. The table records 100,000 to 150,000 distinct CDR3 sequences, over 10% of them present only once. Sequenced material: a population of CD138-negative cells sorted from bone marrow. The source is a donor aged 40 or over with multiple myeloma.

This clonotype was counted ten times or more. The chain employs TRBV7-3 and TRBJ2-1; weak D call: TRBD1 (6 bases). Germline CDR1 SGHTA, CDR2 FQGTGA. V lost 7 bases to trimming and J lost 8 bases, with 6 bases between them. This CDR3 contains 10 residues. The DNA of the CDR3 is TGTGCCAGCACAGGGGATGAGCAGTTCTTC. Amino acid sequence: CASTGDEQFF. Complete variable domain (other parts from reference TRBV7-3 and TRBJ2-1): GAGVSQTPSNKVTEKGKYVELRCDPISGHTALYWYRQSLGQGPEFLIYFQGTGAADDSGLPNDRFFAVRPEGSVSTLKIQRTERGDSAVYLCASTGDEQFFGPGTRLTVL.

This clonotype was seen ten or more times. The chain combines TRBV12-5 with TRBJ2-1; 11 bases fit TRBD2. This CDR3 is 14 amino acids long. Germline values: CDR1 LGHNT, CDR2 FRNRAP. V was pared by 5 bases and J by 7 bases, with 4 bases of the junction left unmatched. DNA for the CDR3: TGTGCTAGTGGTCCGGGACTAGCGGAGAATGAGCAGTTCTTC. It encodes CASGPGLAENEQFF. Combining the CDR3 with reference TRBV12-5 and TRBJ2-1 gives the whole variable domain DARVTQTPRHKVTEMGQEVTMRCQPILGHNTVFWYRQTMMQGLELLAYFRNRAPLDDSGMPKDRFSAEMPDATLATLKIQPSEPRDSAVYFCASGPGLAENEQFFGPGTRLTVL.

This clonotype appeared many times. The chain carries TRBV27 and TRBJ1-3; no reliable D call. V lost 6 bases and J lost 0, with 6 bases in between. This CDR3 has 13 amino acids. Germline V gene lookup returns CDR1 MNHEY and CDR2 SMNVEV (reference sequence). CDR3 protein: CASSPDSGNTIYF. CDR3 DNA: TGTGCCAGCAGCCCGGACTCTGGAAACACCATATATTTT.

This chain links TRBV7-6 with TRBJ2-2; D unclear. CDR3 length equals 14 residues. The V end lost 3 bases, the J end lost 3 bases, and 8 bases lay between the germline ends. Germline-derived CDR1 and CDR2 are SGHVS and FNYEAQ. The CDR3 nucleotides are TGTGCCAGCAGCTTTGGCGTGTACACCGGGGAGCTGTTTTTT. Translating it yields CASSFGVYTGELFF.

In its sample, this clonotype was seen many times. The V call is TRBV4-3, the J call TRBJ2-7, with 7 bases fitting TRBD2. Germline V gene lookup returns CDR1 LGHNA and CDR2 YSLEER. V shed 1 base, J shed 1 base, and the junction held 10 bases outside the gene matches. This CDR3 is built from 17 residues. Here the CDR3 reads CASSQAWGLSGSYEQYF. The CDR3 DNA reads TGCGCCAGCAGCCAAGCATGGGGACTAAGCGGATCCTACGAGCAGTACTTC.

Remarks on this clonotype: A far bigger clonotype differs at one base, so this is likely a read error. The CDR3 does not end in the conserved phenylalanine or tryptophan, so this is likely a read error. The chain has TRBV11-1 and TRBJ2-1; D uncertain. The CDR3 is made up of 11 amino acids. The V gene lost 5 bases and the J gene lost 4 bases, with 3 bases spanning the gap. Germline V gene data show CDR1 as SGHAT and CDR2 as FQDESV (reference sequence). CDR3 sequence: CASSTYNEQFS. For the CDR3, the DNA is TGTGCCAGCAGCACATACAATGAGCAGTTCTCC.

There are many counts of this clonotype. This chain links TRBV7-9 with TRBJ2-3; TRBD2 is a possible D gene (5 bases). Looked up from germline, CDR1 is SEHNR and CDR2 is FQNEAQ (reference sequence). The CDR3 has 13 amino acids. The V end was cut by 5 bases, the J end by 2 bases, with 8 bases between. CDR3 residues: CASSPGYTDTQYF. CDR3 DNA sequence: TGTGCCAGCAGCCCGGGATACACAGATACGCAGTATTTT.

This clonotype was seen more than once but under ten times. Since a much larger clone is just one base distant, this may be a read error. V usage is TRBV19 and J usage is TRBJ1-5, with D perhaps matching TRBD1 (6 bases). Germline V gene lookup returns CDR1 LNHDA and CDR2 SQIVND (reference sequence). This CDR3 has 14 amino acids. The CDR3 DNA sequence: TGTGCCAGTAGTAACGGGGGCCTGAATCAGCCCCAGCGTTTT. The encoded protein is CASSNGGLNQPQRF. The whole variable domain, filled in from reference TRBV19 and TRBJ1-5, reads DGGITQSPKYLFRKEGQNVTLSCEQNLNHDAMYWYRQDPGQGLRLIYYSQIVNDFQKGDIAEGYSVSREKKESFPLTVTSAQKNPTAFYLCASSNGGLNQPQRFGDGTRLSIL.

This clonotype showed up many times. The J gene is TRBJ2-2, the V gene TRBV6-5; a weak D match, TRBD1 (6 bases). CDR1 and CDR2 from the germline V gene are MNHEY and SVGAGI. V lost 5 bases, J lost 7 bases, and 14 bases lay in between. The CDR3 consists of 14 residues. This chain's CDR3 is CASSRRGTLGELFF. The CDR3 DNA sequence: TGTGCCAGCAGTCGCAGGGGAACCCTCGGGGAGCTGTTTTTT.

At least ten counts were recorded for this clonotype. The CDR3 DNA sequence: TGTGCCTGGAGTCCCCTCAGGGTTACCTACAATGAGCAGTTCTTC. Translated, it gives CAWSPLRVTYNEQFF. The rearrangement joins TRBV30 to TRBJ2-1, with D possibly matching TRBD1 (5 bases). Looked up from germline, CDR1 is GTSNPN and CDR2 is SVGIG (reference sequence). The CDR3 is 15 residues long. Trimming removed 2 bases at V and 2 bases at J, with 13 bases between.

Ten or more counts support this clonotype. The rearrangement uses TRBV19 and TRBJ2-1; 11 bases line up with TRBD2. Looked up from germline, CDR1 is LNHDA and CDR2 is SQIVND (reference sequence). The CDR3 is made up of 16 amino acids. The ends lost 1 base at V and 8 bases at J; junction bases unmatched: 7. The CDR3 sequence: CASSIVVGTSGHEQFF. CDR3 bases: TGTGCCAGTAGTATAGTTGTAGGGACTAGCGGCCATGAGCAGTTCTTC.

This clonotype was observed at least ten times. This chain uses TRBV3-1 with TRBJ1-2; 8 bases are a match to TRBD1. V shed 0 bases and J 8 bases; nucleotides not matched to a gene: 11. Germline values: CDR1 LGHDT, CDR2 YNNKEL (reference sequence). This CDR3 has 16 residues. This CDR3 reads CASSQDLSRGLEGYTF. The CDR3 DNA reads as TGTGCCAGCAGCCAAGATCTCAGCAGGGGGCTAGAAGGCTACACCTTC.

A note on this clonotype: This may be a read error: a much more frequent sequence differs by one nucleotide. V usage is TRBV11-2 and J usage is TRBJ2-7, with 11 bases fitting TRBD2. Germline lookup yields CDR1 SGHAT and CDR2 FQNNGV. The CDR3 consists of 14 residues. DNA of the CDR3: TGTGCCAGCAGTTTAGCGGGAGGGCTTATCCAGCAGTACTTC. Amino acids: CASSLAGGLIQQYF.

This chain's CDR3 is CASSKLTRWRLDTQYF. The CDR3 DNA reads TGTGCCAGCAGCAAGCTGACACGGTGGAGGTTAGATACGCAGTATTTT. The genes are TRBV6-2 or TRBV6-3 and TRBJ2-3; D is possibly TRBD2 (5 bases). The ends were cut back, 6 bases at V and 5 bases at J, with 21 bases in the middle. Germline V gene data show CDR1 as MNHEY and CDR2 as SVGEGT. The CDR3 loop spans 16 amino acids.

In this sample, this clonotype turned up many times. This chain connects TRBV14 to TRBJ2-7; TRBD1 agrees at 8 bases. Losses at the gene ends were 3 bases for V and 3 bases for J; bases not matched to a gene: 4. Germline V lookup: CDR1 SGHDN, CDR2 FVKESK. This CDR3 contains 14 residues. Here the CDR3 DNA reads TGTGCCAGCAGCCAGGACAGGGATGACTACGAGCAGTACTTC. It encodes CASSQDRDDYEQYF. Using reference TRBV14 and TRBJ2-7 for the parts outside the CDR3, the full variable domain is EAGVTQFPSHSVIEKGQTVTLRCDPISGHDNLYWYRRVMGKEIKFLLHFVKESKQDESGMPNNRFLAERTGGTYSTLKVQPAELEDSGVYFCASSQDRDDYEQYFGPGTRLTVT.

In this sample, this clonotype turned up many times. The genes are TRBV7-3 and TRBJ2-3; 9 bases map to TRBD2. CDR1 and CDR2 from the germline V gene are SGHTA and FQGTGA. Trimming removed 2 bases from V and 3 bases from J; junction bases left unmatched: 3. CDR3 size: 15 residues. CDR3 nucleotides: TGTGCCAGCAGCTTAGGACTAGCGACTACAGATACGCAGTATTTT. It encodes CASSLGLATTDTQYF.

Of note for this clonotype: This may be a read error: a much more frequent sequence differs by one nucleotide. This rearrangement joins TRBV6-6 to TRBJ2-2; a weak D match, TRBD1 (5 bases). Per germline, CDR1 MNHNY and CDR2 SVGAGI (reference sequence). The V end lost 2 bases, the J end lost 0 bases, and 19 bases lay between the germline ends. The CDR3 loop spans 19 amino acids. In nucleotides, the CDR3 is TGTGCCAGCAGTTACCCGACAGCGCGTAGTGGTTCGAACACCGGGGAGCTGTTTTTT. Its protein is CASSYPTARSGSNTGELFF.

As regards this clonotype: A much bigger clone sits one base away, suggesting this may be a read error. DNA for the CDR3: TGCAGTGCTAGATTGCCTAGCGGGAGGGTCAATGAGCGGTTCTTC. Its translation is CSARLPSGRVNERFF. The V gene is TRBV20-1, the J gene TRBJ2-1; 12 bases match TRBD2. CDR1 and CDR2 (germline): DFQATT, SNEGSKA (reference sequence). CDR3 length: 15 residues.

This clonotype was seen repeatedly, ten times or more. This chain connects TRBV5-6 to TRBJ2-7; no clear D. V was cut by 0 bases and J by 3 bases, with 10 bases left in between. The germline gives CDR1 SGHDT, CDR2 YYEEEE. The CDR3 is 14 amino acids. The CDR3 is CASSLEAPIYEQYF. The CDR3 DNA reads as TGTGCCAGCAGCTTGGAAGCCCCGATCTACGAGCAGTACTTC.

This clonotype was observed many times. The chain carries TRBV7-2 and TRBJ2-5; D unclear. Germline V gene sequence: CDR1 SGHTA, CDR2 FQGNSA. The CDR3 spans 13 residues. The V and J ends lost 2 bases and 1 base respectively, with 5 bases between them. The CDR3 loop is CASSLFPQETQYF. For the CDR3, the DNA is TGTGCCAGCAGCTTATTCCCCCAAGAGACCCAGTACTTC.

The V gene is TRBV6-2 or TRBV6-3, the J gene TRBJ2-7; the D gene is possibly TRBD1 (6 bases). Trimming stripped 6 bases from V and 3 bases from J, with 12 bases between. This CDR3 region has 13 residues. From germline, CDR1 is MNHEY and CDR2 SVGEGT. Here the CDR3 reads CASSRNRDYEQYF. The CDR3 DNA reads TGTGCCAGCAGCCGTAACAGGGACTACGAGCAGTACTTC.

This clonotype appeared many times. The chain employs TRBV12-3 or TRBV12-4 and TRBJ2-2; 8 bases map to TRBD2. The trim removed 5 bases at V and 8 bases at J, leaving 13 bases unmatched. This CDR3 region has 16 residues. The CDR3 protein is CASSKSGLALSGELFF. In nucleotides, the CDR3 is TGTGCCAGCAGTAAGAGTGGACTAGCCCTAAGTGGGGAGCTGTTTTTT.

Ten or more counts support this clonotype. The rearrangement uses TRBV27 and TRBJ2-6; possible D gene TRBD2, 6 bases. The V gene lost 3 bases and the J gene lost 2 bases, with 14 bases spanning the gap. CDR3 length: 17 amino acids. In germline, CDR1 is MNHEY, CDR2 SMNVEV (reference sequence). The CDR3 sequence is CASSFVSAGTGANVLTF. CDR3 sequence (DNA): TGTGCCAGCAGTTTTGTAAGTGCGGGGACTGGGGCCAACGTCCTGACTTTC.

In its sample, this clonotype was seen a few times. The V gene is TRBV9, the J gene TRBJ2-3; 9 positions match TRBD2. The V gene's germline CDR1 is SGDLS and CDR2 YYNGEE. V shed 3 bases and J 3 bases; nucleotides not matched to a gene: 11. This CDR3 comprises 17 residues. The CDR3 region is CASSAHQSSGTTDTQYF. The CDR3 DNA reads TGTGCCAGCAGCGCCCATCAGTCTAGCGGGACGACAGATACGCAGTATTTT.

This clonotype was recorded at least ten times. The chain employs TRBV11-2 and TRBJ2-1; the match to TRBD1 covers 9 bases. Germline V gene lookup returns CDR1 SGHAT and CDR2 FQNNGV. The V gene end was trimmed by 5 bases and the J gene end by 7 bases; junction bases not matched to a gene: 9. This CDR3 spans 15 amino acids. CDR3 nucleotide sequence: TGTGCCAGCAGCCCCGGGACAGGGTTTGGAAATGAGCAGTTCTTC. Protein sequence: CASSPGTGFGNEQFF.

Notes on this clonotype: Its ends do not fully match the called genes, so a read error is possible. The chain links TRBV11-3 to TRBJ2-5, with 10 bases matching TRBD2. The CDR3 is made up of 16 amino acids. Germline CDR1 is SGHNT and CDR2 is YENEEA. The CDR3 is CASGLISGRRRETQYF. The CDR3, as DNA: TGTGCCAGCGGCTTAATTAGCGGGAGGAGGAGGGAGACCCAGTACTTC. The whole variable domain, filled in from reference TRBV11-3 and TRBJ2-5, reads EAGVVQSPRYKIIEKKQPVAFWCNPISGHNTLYWYLQNLGQGPELLIRYENEEAVDDSQLPKDRFSAERLKGVDSTLKIQPAELGDSAVYLCASGLISGRRRETQYFGPGTRLLVL.

This chain links TRBV29-1 with TRBJ1-1, with 7 nucleotides matching TRBD1. This CDR3 spans 14 amino acids. The germline V gene encodes CDR1 SQVTM and CDR2 ANQGSEA. Trimming cost V 3 bases and J 3 bases; bases outside gene matches: 7. Written as DNA, the CDR3 is TGCAGCGTTGACCCCACAGGGGTAGACACTGAAGCTTTCTTT. Protein: CSVDPTGVDTEAFF.

For this clonotype: This may come from a read error, since a much larger clone is one base off. The chain is built from TRBV18 and TRBJ2-2, with TRBD2 matching 10 bases. The germline V gene has CDR1 KGHSH and CDR2 LQKENI. This CDR3 has 15 amino acids. CDR3 coding DNA: TGTGCCGGCTCACCTCCTAGCGGGAGACTCGGGGAGCTGTTTTTT. This sequence encodes CAGSPPSGRLGELFF.